Below, 21 T cell receptor beta chains from the same sample are listed, as sequenced in a study of blood T cells in healthy people across ages (dated by TCRdb to the mid-2010s). The method was 5' RACE. Reads for this sample came from an Illumina HiSeq 2500. A second roughly 6 to 12 cycle PCR used a sample-barcoded 5' primer and a J-beta primer mix. Clones were called with MiXCR by TCRdb after fastp trimmed the public reads at Q25, and only in-frame beta chains were retained. Merged by CDR3 protein, the rows form single entries marked with the most common genes and DNA. This sample gives roughly 1.5 million distinct CDR3 sequences in total; about 42% of them show up just once. More than 4% of the sample rests with the top ten. Sequenced sample: blood. Receptor source: a woman in her late teens or twenties in good health.

The chain joins TRBV7-2 to TRBJ2-1; 8 nucleotides align to TRBD2. Germline lookup yields CDR1 SGHTA and CDR2 FQGNSA. The CDR3 is 15 amino acids. After removal of 5 bases from V and 9 bases from J, the junction contained 12 bases not matched to a gene. The CDR3 sequence is CASSPRTSPGGEQFF. The CDR3 DNA reads TGTGCCAGCAGCCCGAGGACTAGCCCCGGGGGTGAGCAGTTCTTC.

This clonotype was picked up a small number of times. The CDR3 region has the DNA TGCAGCGTTGTACCTAGCGGGCAAAGCACAGATACGCAGTATTTT. Protein product: CSVVPSGQSTDTQYF. The chain links TRBV29-1 to TRBJ2-3; 8 bases agree with TRBD2. Germline loops: CDR1 SQVTM, CDR2 ANQGSEA. There are 15 residues in the CDR3. The V segment lost 4 bases and the J segment 0 bases; nucleotides outside the gene matches: 6.

The rearrangement links TRBV13 to TRBJ1-1; TRBD1 aligns across 9 bases. Losses at the gene ends were 6 bases for V and 5 bases for J; bases not matched to a gene: 10. CDR1 PRHDT and CDR2 FYEKMQ come from the germline V gene (reference sequence). This CDR3 is 15 amino acids long. This CDR3 is CASRRQGVAGTEAFF. The CDR3, as DNA: TGTGCCAGCAGACGACAGGGGGTGGCGGGAACTGAAGCTTTCTTT.

The V and J genes are TRBV5-1 and TRBJ1-1; weak D call: TRBD1 (5 bases). The CDR3 runs 14 residues. The V gene's germline CDR1 is SGHRS and CDR2 YFSETQ. V was clipped by 3 bases and J by 4 bases, with 13 bases between them. This CDR3 reads CASSWDRARTEAFF. The DNA of the CDR3 is TGCGCCAGCAGCTGGGACCGGGCACGCACTGAAGCTTTCTTT.

The chain is built from TRBV4-3 and TRBJ1-1; D might be TRBD1 (5 bases). V was clipped by 1 base and J by 0 bases, with 9 bases between them. The length of the CDR3 is 15 residues. The V gene's germline CDR1 is LGHNA and CDR2 YSLEER. The CDR3 DNA is TGCGCCAGCAGCCAAGCAGGGTTCATGAACACTGAAGCTTTCTTT. It specifies CASSQAGFMNTEAFF.

This clonotype was detected a few times. This chain links TRBV4-3 with TRBJ1-2; 7 bases fit TRBD1. CDR1 and CDR2 from the germline V gene are LGHNA and YSLEER. CDR3 size: 15 residues. The V and J ends lost 3 bases and 1 base, in that order; junction bases with no gene match: 5. The CDR3 loop is CASSQDRIDNYGYTF. DNA for the CDR3: TGCGCCAGCAGCCAGGACAGGATAGATAACTATGGCTACACCTTC.

This clonotype turned up a few times. This sequence joins TRBV10-3 and TRBJ2-1, with 7 bases that match TRBD1. The CDR3 is 13 residues long. V shed 7 bases, J shed 8 bases, and the junction held 8 bases outside the gene matches. Germline lookup yields CDR1 ENHRY and CDR2 SYGVKD. For the CDR3, the DNA is TGTGCCATCAACAGGGGCCAGGGGGATGAGCAGTTCTTC. It codes for CAINRGQGDEQFF.

The table lists this clonotype with a few counts. Written as DNA, the CDR3 is TGTGCCAGCAGCCAATACCGGTCCAGCAATCAGCCCCAGCATTTT. Protein sequence: CASSQYRSSNQPQHF. The rearrangement joins TRBV4-2 to TRBJ1-5; D remains unclear. V dropped 2 bases and J dropped 1 base, with 9 bases sitting between them. This CDR3 region has 15 residues. Germline-derived CDR1 and CDR2 are LGHNA and YNFKEQ.

The chain joins TRBV6-5 to TRBJ2-2, with 10 nucleotides matching TRBD2. The CDR3 extends over 14 amino acids. Germline V gene lookup returns CDR1 MNHEY and CDR2 SVGAGI. Germline trimming cut 6 bases from V and 6 bases from J; bases unmatched to any gene: 4. The CDR3 here is CASRSGGASGELFF. The CDR3, as DNA: TGTGCCAGCAGGAGCGGGGGGGCCTCCGGGGAGCTGTTTTTT.

V usage is TRBV10-3 and J usage is TRBJ2-7; 11 positions match TRBD2. V lost 10 bases to trimming and J lost 0 bases; unmatched junction nucleotides: 8. The germline CDR1 and CDR2 sequences are ENHRY and SYGVKD. This CDR3 has 15 amino acids. DNA of the CDR3: TGTGCCACAGGACTAGCGGGCCCCAGCTCCTACGAGCAGTACTTC. The encoded protein is CATGLAGPSSYEQYF.

CDR3 sequence reads: CASNVQPHEQYF. The DNA for the CDR3 is TGTGCCAGCAACGTCCAGCCCCACGAGCAGTACTTC. The V and J genes are TRBV6-1 and TRBJ2-5; no definite D call. The DNA end lines up better with TRBJ2-7; the J call may be wrong. The CDR3 runs 12 residues. In germline, CDR1 is MNHNS, CDR2 SASEGT.

The chain carries TRBV24-1 and TRBJ2-5; D ambiguous. Trimming shortened V by 4 bases and J by 5 bases, and 7 bases separated the two germline ends. The germline gives CDR1 KGHDR, CDR2 SFDVKD. The CDR3 runs to 12 residues. CDR3 nucleotides: TGTGCCACCAGTGACCCATTGGAGACCCAGTACTTC. Its translation is CATSDPLETQYF.

The V and J genes are TRBV12-3 or TRBV12-4 and TRBJ1-6; 10 positions agree with TRBD1. The CDR3 loop spans 19 amino acids. With 4 bases clipped from V and 4 bases from J, the junction kept 13 bases outside the gene matches. In DNA form, the CDR3 reads TGTGCCAGCAGTTCGCGGGACAGGGGAATGGGGATATATAATTCACCCCTCCACTTT. Translated: CASSSRDRGMGIYNSPLHF.

The V call is TRBV4-2, the J call TRBJ2-6; 7 nucleotides agree with TRBD1. Germline-derived CDR1 and CDR2 are LGHNA and YNFKEQ. J was trimmed by 1 base and V by 0 bases; bases with no gene match: 3. The CDR3 consists of 17 residues. The CDR3 protein is CASSQEGQRSGANVLTF. DNA of the CDR3: TGTGCCAGCAGCCAAGAGGGACAGCGGTCTGGGGCCAACGTCCTGACTTTC.

This clonotype has a handful of counts. This sequence joins TRBV2 and TRBJ2-6; perhaps TRBD1 as D (6 bases). This CDR3 is 14 amino acids long. V lost 11 bases and J 0 bases, leaving 11 bases between the germline ends. Germline CDR1 reads SNHLY; CDR2 reads FYNNEI. The CDR3 DNA sequence: TGTGCCGGGCGGACAGCCTCTGGGGCCAACGTCCTGACTTTC. Translation: CAGRTASGANVLTF.

This sequence joins TRBV7-2 and TRBJ2-2; perhaps TRBD2 as D (5 bases). Germline V gene sequence: CDR1 SGHTA, CDR2 FQGNSA. The ends were cut back, 5 bases at V and 4 bases at J, with 20 bases in the middle. CDR3 length: 17 amino acids. DNA of the CDR3: TGTGCCAGCAGCCCCCGATGGACTGTTCTTGGCACCGGGGAGCTGTTTTTT. This encodes CASSPRWTVLGTGELFF. Variable domain in full (rest from reference TRBV7-2 and TRBJ2-2): GAGVSQSPSNKVTEKGKDVELRCDPISGHTALYWYRQSLGQGLEFLIYFQGNSAPDKSGLPSDRFSAERTGGSVSTLTIQRTQQEDSAVYLCASSPRWTVLGTGELFFGEGSRLTVL.

The genes are TRBV7-2 and TRBJ1-1, with TRBD1 matching over 9 bases. Looked up from germline, CDR1 is SGHTA and CDR2 is FQGNSA. This CDR3 region has 16 residues. V lost 4 bases to trimming and J lost 3 bases; unmatched junction nucleotides: 9. In DNA form, the CDR3 reads TGTGCCAGCAGCTCATGCGACAGGGGGGGGTACACTGAAGCTTTCTTT. It is translated as CASSSCDRGGYTEAFF. The full variable domain, completed using reference TRBV7-2 and TRBJ1-1, is GAGVSQSPSNKVTEKGKDVELRCDPISGHTALYWYRQSLGQGLEFLIYFQGNSAPDKSGLPSDRFSAERTGGSVSTLTIQRTQQEDSAVYLCASSSCDRGGYTEAFFGQGTRLTVV.

V and J are TRBV9 and TRBJ2-1; D not resolved. The CDR3 totals 13 residues. Trimming took off 0 bases at V and 10 bases at J, with 11 bases between the two ends. Germline V lookup: CDR1 SGDLS, CDR2 YYNGEE. CDR3 loop: CASSVDPGWEQFF. CDR3 in DNA: TGTGCCAGCAGCGTAGATCCAGGATGGGAGCAGTTCTTC. Drawing the rest from reference TRBV9 and TRBJ2-1, the complete variable domain is DSGVTQTPKHLITATGQRVTLRCSPRSGDLSVYWYQQSLDQGLQFLIQYYNGEERAKGNILERFSAQQFPDLHSELNLSSLELGDSALYFCASSVDPGWEQFFGPGTRLTVL.

This clonotype was observed a few times. Here the CDR3 DNA reads TGTGCCACCAGCGCTCGACAGGATCAGCCCCAGCATTTT. Residues: CATSARQDQPQHF. This chain connects TRBV15 to TRBJ1-5; maybe TRBD1 (6 bases). Trimming took 5 bases from V and 5 from J, leaving 10 bases between them. Germline-derived CDR1 and CDR2 are LNHNV and YYDKDF (reference sequence). CDR3 length: 13 residues.

This chain uses TRBV7-2 with TRBJ2-1; 12 bases map to TRBD2. J gave up 2 bases and V 6 bases, and 11 bases lay outside the gene matches. The CDR3 runs 18 residues. In germline, CDR1 is SGHTA, CDR2 FQGNSA. Written as DNA, the CDR3 is TGTGCCAGCAGGGTCCTGACTAGCGGGAGTACCCCCTACAATGAGCAGTTCTTC. Residues: CASRVLTSGSTPYNEQFF. The complete variable domain, with remaining parts taken from reference TRBV7-2 and TRBJ2-1, reads GAGVSQSPSNKVTEKGKDVELRCDPISGHTALYWYRQSLGQGLEFLIYFQGNSAPDKSGLPSDRFSAERTGGSVSTLTIQRTQQEDSAVYLCASRVLTSGSTPYNEQFFGPGTRLTVL.

This clonotype was counted between two and nine times. This chain's CDR3 is CSARNRGQGYTF. The CDR3 nucleotides are TGCAGTGCAAGAAACAGGGGGCAAGGCTACACCTTC. This sequence joins TRBV20-1 and TRBJ1-2; TRBD1 matches at 9 bases. The CDR3 is made up of 12 amino acids. Germline V lookup: CDR1 DFQATT, CDR2 SNEGSKA (reference sequence). J lost 8 bases, V lost 6 bases, and 7 bases had no gene match.